The 18 T cell receptor beta chains reported below all come from one sample, sequenced in a study of early T cells in non-severe SARS-CoV-2 infection. TCRdb re-called the 5' RACE reads through MiXCR, storing one row per CDR3 protein. The sample has under 70,000 distinct CDR3 sequences; around an eighth are singletons. What was sequenced was whole blood. These receptor sequences come from an adult who was a healthcare worker with PCR-confirmed SARS-CoV-2 infection or an uninfected control (not recorded which).

V is TRBV19 and J is TRBJ2-1; maybe TRBD2 (5 bases). V lost 0 bases to trimming and J lost 3 bases, with 9 bases between them. The CDR3 has 15 amino acids. CDR1 and CDR2 (germline): LNHDA, SQIVND (reference sequence). The CDR3 nucleotides are TGTGCCAGTAGTATAGAGACGGGAATCTACAATGAGCAGTTCTTC. Residues: CASSIETGIYNEQFF.

In its sample, this clonotype was seen many times. The chain is built from TRBV3-1 and TRBJ2-7, with D maybe TRBD1 (6 bases). In germline, CDR1 is LGHDT, CDR2 YNNKEL (reference sequence). Between the trimmed V and J ends, which lost 5 bases and 3 bases, there was a span of 11 bases. This CDR3 has 13 amino acids. In nucleotides, the CDR3 is TGTGCCAGCAGCGTCGAAGGGGGCTACGAGCAGTACTTC. Amino acids: CASSVEGGYEQYF.

The gene calls are TRBV6-1 and TRBJ1-1; D is possibly TRBD1 (5 bases). Trimming shortened V by 2 bases and J by 4 bases, and 14 bases separated the two germline ends. From germline, CDR1 is MNHNS and CDR2 SASEGT. The CDR3 extends over 15 amino acids. The CDR3: CASSEMQGLATEAFF. The CDR3 DNA reads TGTGCCAGCAGTGAAATGCAGGGTCTGGCCACTGAAGCTTTCTTT.

This clonotype was recorded a few times. V usage is TRBV20-1 and J usage is TRBJ1-1, with 9 bases that match TRBD1. The CDR3 consists of 13 residues. Losses at the gene ends were 5 bases for V and 5 bases for J; bases not matched to a gene: 6. Germline CDR1 DFQATT, CDR2 SNEGSKA (reference sequence). CDR3: CSAATGGVTEAFF. In nucleotides, the CDR3 is TGCAGTGCTGCTACAGGGGGCGTAACTGAAGCTTTCTTT.

The chain combines TRBV19 with TRBJ2-5; D is unclear. V lost 4 bases, J lost 5 bases, and 8 bases lay in between. Germline-derived CDR1 and CDR2 are LNHDA and SQIVND (reference sequence). The CDR3 totals 12 residues. The CDR3 coding sequence is TGTGCCAGTAGTACAGGATCGGAGACCCAGTACTTC. Its protein product is CASSTGSETQYF.

The genes are TRBV11-2 and TRBJ2-7; D gene ambiguous. V lost 0 bases and J lost 6, with 6 bases in between. CDR1 SGHAT and CDR2 FQNNGV come from the germline V gene. This CDR3 has 12 amino acids. Here the CDR3 DNA reads TGTGCCAGCAGCTTAGACATCGTCGAGCAGTACTTC. As protein: CASSLDIVEQYF. Drawing the rest from reference TRBV11-2 and TRBJ2-7, the complete variable domain is EAGVAQSPRYKIIEKRQSVAFWCNPISGHATLYWYQQILGQGPKLLIQFQNNGVVDDSQLPKDRFSAERLKGVDSTLKIQPAKLEDSAVYLCASSLDIVEQYFGPGTRLTVT.

This clonotype was seen just once. J is TRBJ2-2 and V is TRBV29-1; D is unresolved. The germline V gene has CDR1 SQVTM and CDR2 ANQGSEA. The V end lost 8 bases, the J end lost 3 bases, and 10 bases lay between the germline ends. The CDR3 is 12 residues long. The CDR3 nucleotides read TGCAGCATCCTCTCCTACACCGGGGAGCTGTTTTTT. It yields the protein CSILSYTGELFF.

J is TRBJ2-7 and V is TRBV29-1; possibly TRBD1 for D (6 bases). CDR1 and CDR2 (germline): SQVTM, ANQGSEA. Between the trimmed V and J ends, which lost 6 bases and 2 bases, there was a span of 14 bases. There are 13 residues in the CDR3. CDR3 in amino acids: CSVRRTEAYEQYF. The CDR3 bases are TGCAGCGTCAGACGGACAGAGGCCTACGAGCAGTACTTC.

The V gene is TRBV6-5, the J gene TRBJ2-1; D is uncertain. Trimming removed 0 bases at V and 0 bases at J, with 9 bases between. The CDR3 is 16 residues long. CDR1 and CDR2 (germline): MNHEY, SVGAGI. CDR3 sequence: CASSYSSRSSYNEQFF. In DNA, the CDR3 is TGTGCCAGCAGTTACTCTAGCCGGAGCTCCTACAATGAGCAGTTCTTC.

In this sample, this clonotype turned up many times. The gene calls are TRBV4-2 and TRBJ2-7, with a weak D call TRBD1 (5 bases). The CDR3 runs to 12 residues. Germline CDR1 is LGHNA and CDR2 is YNFKEQ. The ends were cut back, 1 base at V and 5 bases at J, with 6 bases in the middle. The CDR3 region has the DNA TGTGCCAGCAGCCAAGGGACAAACGAGCAGTACTTC. It is translated as CASSQGTNEQYF.

CDR3 region: CASSSQGNTIYF. The CDR3 bases are TGTGCCAGCAGCTCTCAGGGCAACACCATATATTTT. The chain has TRBV7-2 and TRBJ1-3, with a possible D match to TRBD1 (5 bases). Trimming stripped 4 bases from V and 7 bases from J, with 8 bases between. The germline gives CDR1 SGHTA, CDR2 FQGNSA. This CDR3 comprises 12 residues.

This clonotype was counted only a few times. The CDR3 sequence: CASSTGNSPLHF. CDR3 in DNA: TGTGCCAGCAGCACAGGGAATTCACCCCTCCACTTT. The rearrangement joins TRBV7-2 to TRBJ1-6, with D tentatively TRBD1 (6 bases). Germline CDR1 is SGHTA and CDR2 is FQGNSA. Deletions cut 5 bases from V and 7 bases from J, with 6 bases between. This CDR3 region has 12 residues.

This clonotype was observed a few times. The chain couples TRBV12-3 or TRBV12-4 to TRBJ2-3, with 8 bases aligning to TRBD2. V shed 5 bases, J shed 4 bases, and the junction held 5 bases outside the gene matches. The CDR3 runs to 14 residues. CDR3 protein: CASSPTGGADTQYF. Here the CDR3 DNA reads TGTGCCAGCAGTCCTACGGGGGGGGCAGATACGCAGTATTTT.

The J gene is TRBJ2-7, the V gene TRBV28, with D tentatively TRBD1 (6 bases). The CDR3 runs 14 residues. V lost 4 bases to trimming and J lost 7 bases, with 17 bases between them. CDR1 is MDHEN, CDR2 SYDVKM, per germline. The CDR3, as DNA: TGTGCCAGCAGTTCCGGTCAGGGGTCTAGGGAGCAGTACTTC. This encodes CASSSGQGSREQYF.

The rearrangement joins TRBV11-2 to TRBJ1-6, with TRBD1 identical over 10 bases. The germline CDR1 and CDR2 sequences are SGHAT and FQNNGV. This CDR3 has 16 amino acids. The J segment lost 10 bases and the V segment lost 6 bases, leaving 12 bases of the junction unmatched. The DNA for the CDR3 is TGTGCCAGCAGTCTATACTCCGGGACAGGGGTATCACCCCTCCACTTT. Translated, it gives CASSLYSGTGVSPLHF.

The chain recombines TRBV18 with TRBJ2-3; unclear D gene. The V end was cut by 3 bases, the J end by 2 bases, with 12 bases between. The CDR3 covers 15 residues. CDR1 KGHSH and CDR2 LQKENI come from the germline V gene. The CDR3 here is CASSPRSSNTDTQYF. The DNA of the CDR3 is TGTGCCAGCTCACCGCGTTCGAGTAACACAGATACGCAGTATTTT. Full variable domain (rest looked up from reference TRBV18 and TRBJ2-3): NAGVMQNPRHLVRRRGQEARLRCSPMKGHSHVYWYRQLPEEGLKFMVYLQKENIIDESGMPKERFSAEFPKEGPSILRIQQVVRGDSAAYFCASSPRSSNTDTQYFGPGTRLTVL.

This chain connects TRBV4-3 to TRBJ1-2; D possibly corresponds to TRBD1 (6 bases). V lost 4 bases and J 2 bases, leaving 11 bases between the germline ends. Germline CDR1 reads LGHNA; CDR2 reads YSLEER. This CDR3 spans 14 amino acids. CDR3 residues: CASSPRDTNYGYTF. CDR3 in DNA: TGCGCCAGCAGCCCCCGGGACACAAACTATGGCTACACCTTC.

This clonotype was picked up a small number of times. V and J are TRBV5-4 and TRBJ2-5; 7 bases fit TRBD1. The J segment lost 4 bases and the V segment lost 4 bases, leaving 7 bases of the junction unmatched. Per the germline V gene, CDR1 is SGHNT and CDR2 is YYREEE (reference sequence). This CDR3 spans 14 amino acids. In nucleotides, the CDR3 is TGTGCCAGCAGCAGACAGGGAAGTTTAGAGACCCAGTACTTC. Encoded protein: CASSRQGSLETQYF.